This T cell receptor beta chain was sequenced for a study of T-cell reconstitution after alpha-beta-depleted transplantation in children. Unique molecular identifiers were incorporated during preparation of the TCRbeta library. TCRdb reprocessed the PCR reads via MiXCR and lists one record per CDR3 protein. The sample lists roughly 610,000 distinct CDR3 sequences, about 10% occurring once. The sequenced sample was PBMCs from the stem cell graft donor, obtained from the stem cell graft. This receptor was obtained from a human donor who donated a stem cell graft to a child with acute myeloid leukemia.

The CDR3 DNA follows: TGTGCCAGCAGCCACCCTAGCGCTGAGCAGTTCTTC. Translating it yields CASSHPSAEQFF. This chain joins TRBV12-3 or TRBV12-4 and TRBJ2-1; weak D call: TRBD2 (6 bases). The CDR3 runs to 12 residues. Trimming shortened V by 6 bases and J by 9 bases, and 12 bases separated the two germline ends.